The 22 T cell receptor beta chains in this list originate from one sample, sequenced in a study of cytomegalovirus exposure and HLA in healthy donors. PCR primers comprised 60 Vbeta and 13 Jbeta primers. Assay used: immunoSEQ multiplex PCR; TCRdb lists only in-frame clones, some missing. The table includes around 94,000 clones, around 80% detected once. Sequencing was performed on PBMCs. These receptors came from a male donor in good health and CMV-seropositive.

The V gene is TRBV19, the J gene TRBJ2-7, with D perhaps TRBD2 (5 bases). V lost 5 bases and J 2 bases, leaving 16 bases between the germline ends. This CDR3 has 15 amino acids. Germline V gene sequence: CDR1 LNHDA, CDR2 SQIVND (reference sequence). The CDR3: CASSPDLRSTYEQYF. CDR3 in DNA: TGTGCCAGTAGTCCGGACTTGAGATCCACCTACGAGCAGTACTTC.

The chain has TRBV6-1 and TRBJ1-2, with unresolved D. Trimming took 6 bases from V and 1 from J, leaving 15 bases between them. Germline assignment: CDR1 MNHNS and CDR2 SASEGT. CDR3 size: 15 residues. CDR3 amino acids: CASSPNHVVNYGYTF. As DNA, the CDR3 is TGTGCCAGCAGCCCCAACCATGTAGTTAACTATGGCTACACCTTC.

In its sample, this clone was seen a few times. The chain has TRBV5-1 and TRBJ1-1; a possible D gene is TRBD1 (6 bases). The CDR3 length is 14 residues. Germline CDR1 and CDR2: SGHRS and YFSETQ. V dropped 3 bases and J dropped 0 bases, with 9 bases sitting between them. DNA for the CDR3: TGCGCCAGCAGCTCGACAGGTATGAACACTGAAGCTTTCTTT. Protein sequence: CASSSTGMNTEAFF.

In DNA, the CDR3 is TGTGCCAGCAGCTCTGCGGCGGGGGTGGGTGAGCAGTACTTC. Its translation is CASSSAAGVGEQYF. The chain combines TRBV7-9 with TRBJ2-7; 7 bases align to TRBD2. V shed 4 bases and J 7 bases; nucleotides not matched to a gene: 10. The germline gives CDR1 SEHNR, CDR2 FQNEAQ (reference sequence). The CDR3 extends over 14 amino acids.

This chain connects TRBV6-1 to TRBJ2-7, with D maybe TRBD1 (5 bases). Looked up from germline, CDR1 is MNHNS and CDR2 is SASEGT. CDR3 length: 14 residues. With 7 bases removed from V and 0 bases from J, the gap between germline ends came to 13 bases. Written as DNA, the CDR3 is TGTGCCAGCACACAACCCACAGGCTCCTACGAGCAGTACTTC. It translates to CASTQPTGSYEQYF.

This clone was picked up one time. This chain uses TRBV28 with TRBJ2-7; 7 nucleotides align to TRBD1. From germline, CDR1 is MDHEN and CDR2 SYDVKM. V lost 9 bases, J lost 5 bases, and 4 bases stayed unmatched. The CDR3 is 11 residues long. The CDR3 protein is CASGQAHEQYF. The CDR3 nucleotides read TGTGCCAGTGGACAGGCCCACGAGCAGTACTTC.

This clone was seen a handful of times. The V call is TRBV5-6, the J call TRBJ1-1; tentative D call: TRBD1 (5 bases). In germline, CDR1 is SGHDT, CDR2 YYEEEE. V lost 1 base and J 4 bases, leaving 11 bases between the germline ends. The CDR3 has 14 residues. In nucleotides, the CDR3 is TGTGCCAGCAGCTTGTCAGGGAGGGGCACTGAAGCTTTCTTT. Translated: CASSLSGRGTEAFF.

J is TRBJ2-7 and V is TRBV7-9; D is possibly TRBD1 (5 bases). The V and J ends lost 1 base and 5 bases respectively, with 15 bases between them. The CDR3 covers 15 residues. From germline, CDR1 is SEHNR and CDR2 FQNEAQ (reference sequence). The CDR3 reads CASSLEGSRAHEQYF. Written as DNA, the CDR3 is TGTGCCAGCAGCTTAGAAGGGTCCAGGGCCCACGAGCAGTACTTC.

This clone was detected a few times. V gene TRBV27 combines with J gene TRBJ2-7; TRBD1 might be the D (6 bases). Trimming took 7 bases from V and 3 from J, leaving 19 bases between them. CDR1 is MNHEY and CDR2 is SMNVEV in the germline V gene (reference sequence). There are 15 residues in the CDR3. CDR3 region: CASTIGPGQNYEQYF. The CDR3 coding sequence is TGTGCCAGCACCATCGGCCCGGGACAAAACTACGAGCAGTACTTC.

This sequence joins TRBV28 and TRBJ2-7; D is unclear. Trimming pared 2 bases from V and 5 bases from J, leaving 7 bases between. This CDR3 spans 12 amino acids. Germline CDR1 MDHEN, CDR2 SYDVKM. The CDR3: CASSLEFDEQYF. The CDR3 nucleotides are TGTGCCAGCAGTTTAGAGTTCGACGAGCAGTACTTC.

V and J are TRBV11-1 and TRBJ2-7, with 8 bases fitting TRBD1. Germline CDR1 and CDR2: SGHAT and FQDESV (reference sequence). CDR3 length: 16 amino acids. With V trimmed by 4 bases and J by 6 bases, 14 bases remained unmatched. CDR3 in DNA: TGTGCCAGCAGCTCGGCCCGACAGGGGCTTTGGGCCGAGCAGTACTTC. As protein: CASSSARQGLWAEQYF.

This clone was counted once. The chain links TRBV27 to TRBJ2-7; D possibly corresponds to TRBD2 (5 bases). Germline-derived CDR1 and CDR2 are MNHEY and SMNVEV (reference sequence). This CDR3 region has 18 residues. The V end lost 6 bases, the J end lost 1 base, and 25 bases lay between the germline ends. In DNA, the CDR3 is TGTGCCAGCAGCCCTCGAGGTCATTACTTGGCGGGTTCCTACGAGCAGTACTTC. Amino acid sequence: CASSPRGHYLAGSYEQYF.

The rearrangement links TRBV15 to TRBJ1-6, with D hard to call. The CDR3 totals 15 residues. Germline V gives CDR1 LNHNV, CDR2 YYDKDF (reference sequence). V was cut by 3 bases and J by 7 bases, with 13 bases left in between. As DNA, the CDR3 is TGTGCCACCAGCAGTCGGACTTCCTCCAATTCACCCCTCCACTTT. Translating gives CATSSRTSSNSPLHF. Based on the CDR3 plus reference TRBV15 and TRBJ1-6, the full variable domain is DAMVIQNPRYQVTQFGKPVTLSCSQTLNHNVMYWYQQKSSQAPKLLFHYYDKDFNNEADTPDNFQSRRPNTSFCFLDIRSPGLGDTAMYLCATSSRTSSNSPLHFGNGTRLTVT.

CDR3 region: CASRPDSYEQYF. The CDR3 nucleotides are TGCGCCAGCAGACCCGACAGCTACGAGCAGTACTTC. This chain uses TRBV5-1 with TRBJ2-7; D possibly corresponds to TRBD1 (5 bases). With 5 bases removed from V and 3 bases from J, the gap between germline ends came to 9 bases. Germline V gives CDR1 SGHRS, CDR2 YFSETQ. The CDR3 is 12 residues long. The full variable domain, in which reference TRBV5-1 and TRBJ2-7 provide the parts outside the CDR3, is KAGVTQTPRYLIKTRGQQVTLSCSPISGHRSVSWYQQTPGQGLQFLFEYFSETQRNKGNFPGRFSGRQFSNSRSEMNVSTLELGDSALYLCASRPDSYEQYFGPGTRLTVT.

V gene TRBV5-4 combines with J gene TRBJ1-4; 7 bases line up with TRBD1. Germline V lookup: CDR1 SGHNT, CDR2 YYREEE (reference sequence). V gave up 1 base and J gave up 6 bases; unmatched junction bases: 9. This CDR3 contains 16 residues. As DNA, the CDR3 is TGTGCCAGCAGCTTGAGGGGGCAAATGGAGGATGAAAAACTGTTTTTT. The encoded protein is CASSLRGQMEDEKLFF. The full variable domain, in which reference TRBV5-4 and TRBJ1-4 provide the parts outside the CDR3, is ETGVTQSPTHLIKTRGQQVTLRCSSQSGHNTVSWYQQALGQGPQFIFQYYREEENGRGNFPPRFSGLQFPNYSSELNVNALELDDSALYLCASSLRGQMEDEKLFFGSGTQLSVL.

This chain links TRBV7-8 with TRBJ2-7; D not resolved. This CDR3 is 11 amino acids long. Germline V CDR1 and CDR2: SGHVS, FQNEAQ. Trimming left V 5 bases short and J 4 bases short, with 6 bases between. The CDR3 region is CASSLSYEQYF. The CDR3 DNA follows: TGTGCCAGCAGCCTAAGTTACGAGCAGTACTTC.

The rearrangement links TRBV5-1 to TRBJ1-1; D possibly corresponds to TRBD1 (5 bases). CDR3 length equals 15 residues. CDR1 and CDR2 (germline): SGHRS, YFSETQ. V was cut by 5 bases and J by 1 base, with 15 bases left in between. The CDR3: CASRRPGGANTEAFF. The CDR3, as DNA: TGCGCCAGCAGGCGCCCGGGAGGGGCGAACACTGAAGCTTTCTTT.

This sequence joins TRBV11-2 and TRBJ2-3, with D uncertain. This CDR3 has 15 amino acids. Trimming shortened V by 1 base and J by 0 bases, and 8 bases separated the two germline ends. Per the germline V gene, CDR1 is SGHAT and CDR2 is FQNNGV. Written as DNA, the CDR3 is TGTGCCAGCAGCTTAGTTCCGGTTAGCACAGATACGCAGTATTTT. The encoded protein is CASSLVPVSTDTQYF. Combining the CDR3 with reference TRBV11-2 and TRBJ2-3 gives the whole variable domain EAGVAQSPRYKIIEKRQSVAFWCNPISGHATLYWYQQILGQGPKLLIQFQNNGVVDDSQLPKDRFSAERLKGVDSTLKIQPAKLEDSAVYLCASSLVPVSTDTQYFGPGTRLTVL.

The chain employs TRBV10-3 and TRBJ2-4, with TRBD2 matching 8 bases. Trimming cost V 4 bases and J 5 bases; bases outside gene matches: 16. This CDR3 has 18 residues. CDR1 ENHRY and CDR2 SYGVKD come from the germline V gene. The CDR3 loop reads CAISGPIAGPLGENIQYF. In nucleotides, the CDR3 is TGTGCCATCAGTGGACCAATAGCGGGACCCCTGGGGGAAAACATTCAGTACTTC.

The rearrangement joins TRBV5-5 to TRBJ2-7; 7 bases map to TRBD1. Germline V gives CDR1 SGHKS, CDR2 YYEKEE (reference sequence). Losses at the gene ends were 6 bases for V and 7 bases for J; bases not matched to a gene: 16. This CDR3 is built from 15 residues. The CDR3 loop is CASNRPGQGVREQYF. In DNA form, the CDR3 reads TGTGCCAGCAACCGCCCGGGGCAGGGGGTTCGGGAGCAGTACTTC.

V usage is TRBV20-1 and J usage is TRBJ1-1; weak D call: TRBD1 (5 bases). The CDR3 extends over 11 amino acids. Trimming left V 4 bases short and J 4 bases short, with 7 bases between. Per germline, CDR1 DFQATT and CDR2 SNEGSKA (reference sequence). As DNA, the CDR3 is TGCAGTGCTACCAGGGTCACTGAAGCTTTCTTT. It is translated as CSATRVTEAFF.

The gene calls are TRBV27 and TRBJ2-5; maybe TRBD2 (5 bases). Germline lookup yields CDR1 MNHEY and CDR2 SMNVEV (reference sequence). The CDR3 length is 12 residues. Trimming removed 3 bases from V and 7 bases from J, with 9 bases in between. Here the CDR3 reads CASSFGSGTQYF. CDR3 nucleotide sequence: TGTGCCAGCAGTTTCGGCAGCGGGACCCAGTACTTC.